This T cell receptor beta chain was profiled in a study of T cell responses to AZD1222 COVID-19 vaccine. The wider study: Pooled samples include second doses given at about 4 or 12 weeks. General observations from the study: Dominant CD4 TCR responses targeted spike regions 160-218 and 743-854. Only after the peak T cell response were repertoires sampled. Unmutated variant regions are reportedly targeted by nearly half of spike-specific TCRs.

Some clones are missing from TCRdb's copy, which holds only in-frame ones; the method was immunoSEQ multiplex PCR. The repertoire holds around 100,000 clones, with 85% to 90% as singletons. This clone was recorded once. The antigen is unknown. Germline V gene sequence: CDR1 MNHEY, CDR2 SMNVEV (reference sequence). V lost 4 bases to trimming and J lost 0 bases, with 9 bases between them. This CDR3 region has 14 residues. This TCR was recovered from an adult in good health. The sequencing here drew on peripheral blood, taken on day 0 of AZD1222 vaccination. The gene calls are TRBV27 and TRBJ1-2, with no clear D. CDR3 nucleotides: TGTGCCAGCAGTTCCGGGGTAGCTAACTATGGCTACACCTTC. This gives the protein CASSSGVANYGYTF.